This TCR beta chain was documented in a study of blood T cell repertoires in COVID-19 (dated by TCRdb to about 2020). Background on the whole study: Samples from collaborators originated in the United States, Italy and Spain and spanned both the acute and convalescent phases of COVID-19. The prospective study material was composed of cDNA or gDNA derived from T cells, B-cell-depleted T cells, or PBMCs. The dataset comprised deeply sampled blood TCRbeta repertoires from subjects exposed to, actively infected with, or recovered from COVID-19. Where HLA class I and class II types were available, the types were taken from metadata supplied by the sample provider, not from assay-based typing. The sample metadata nearly always contained a de-identified subject ID, COVID-19 status, age in years and sex. Samples came from the ongoing ImmuneRACE study (first 160 participants) plus 1,254 subjects from 6 global collaborators. The repertoires were released in a freely available public database meant as a resource for research on the immune response to SARS-CoV-2. Study-level results and caveats: Clinical and demographic metadata were provided uncurated, with the amount varying by source and participant.

TCRbeta CDR3 regions were amplified from genomic DNA using the immunoSEQ Assay, a bias-controlled multiplex PCR. Concerning the study's data processing: Within the assay, amplification of reference gene primers was used to estimate how many nucleated cells each sample contained. To quantify the absolute abundance of each unique TCRbeta CDR3 rearrangement, sequence reads were collapsed and filtered. For each sample, productive Simpson clonality was calculated as the square root of Simpson's diversity index across productive rearrangements. This immuneACCESS table, as held by TCRdb, lists in-frame sequences with V and J called but not all clones. Of the missing ones, under half trace to an unresolved V gene in checked studies; the others have no known cause. D and trimming were read from the DNA, whereas the V and J calls and clone size are those reported in that table. This sample holds about 250,000 clones; over 65% were observed only once. The leading ten clones occupy around 3.4% of the sample.

The collaborating institutions used their own protocols to collect whole blood in K2EDTA tubes. For TCRbeta analysis, collaborator samples were shipped as frozen whole blood, as isolated PBMCs, or as DNA extracted from either sample type. From the germline V gene, CDR1 is MNHEY and CDR2 is SVGEGT. Trimmed from V: 4 bases; trimmed from J: 6 bases; junction bases lacking a gene match: 8. The cysteine opens and the phenylalanine closes a CDR3 of 15 amino acids. Only CDR3 DNA remains: 45 bases, in frame from the first base. Points on this clone: This receptor's antigen is unknown. Base qualities are not recorded, but no much larger clone differs from it by a single base.

The chain was built from TRBV6-2 or TRBV6-3 and TRBJ2-2; 7 central nucleotides agree with TRBD1. The sample comprised peripheral blood. This TCR was sampled from a woman older than 75 with acute or convalescent COVID-19. The DNA is TGTGCCAGCAGTTTACAGGGGCCCCGGGCCGGGGAGCTGTTTTTT. Its protein is CASSLQGPRAGELFF.